This is a list of T cell receptor beta chains from one sample in a study of T cell changes during pregnancy in multiple sclerosis. Repertoires were generated with immunoSEQ multiplex PCR, while TCRdb's copy carries only in-frame clones and drops some. The sample includes roughly 60,000 clones, about 90% of them seen just once. Sample: peripheral blood, taken in the second trimester of pregnancy. These receptors originate from a female donor in good health, enrolled as a control in a pregnancy study. Each CDR3 is given with its conserved first and last residue. A D gene is named only where the DNA matches it firmly. The size of a clone is reported for some rows only, either as once, few or many, or as a class for expanded clones.

CDR3nt	CDR3aa	abundance	v_gene	j_gene	d_gene	len
TGTGCCAGCAGCTTTGACAGGGGGTCCTACGAGCAGTACTTC	CASSFDRGSYEQYF	-	TRBV13	TRBJ2-7	TRBD1	14
TGTGCCAGTGCAGGGGGCTACGAGCAGTACTTC	CASAGGYEQYF	-	TRBV19	TRBJ2-7	TRBD1	11
TGTGCCAGCAGTTTAGCGCCTGTGCCCTACGAGCAGTACTTC	CASSLAPVPYEQYF	-	TRBV6-5	TRBJ2-7	-	14
TGTGCCAGCAGTGAAGGGACTAGCGGATCTAATGAGCAGTTCTTC	CASSEGTSGSNEQFF	few	TRBV6-1	TRBJ2-1	TRBD2	15
TGTGCCTGGAGTCCATCTCCTACAGGGAGGGTGAGGGGTGAGCAGTTCTTC	CAWSPSPTGRVRGEQFF	once	TRBV30	TRBJ2-1	-	17
TGTGCCAGCAGTCAGGTGACAGCGAACACCGGGGAGCTGTTTTTT	CASSQVTANTGELFF	once	TRBV6-5	TRBJ2-2	-	15
TGTGCCAGCAGTGACTCGGGAGGAGAGGGATCACCCCTCCACTTT	CASSDSGGEGSPLHF	-	TRBV6-4	TRBJ1-6	-	15
TGTGCCAGCAGCTTAGCCCAGGGAAGCACAGATACGCAGTATTTT	CASSLAQGSTDTQYF	-	TRBV7-6	TRBJ2-3	-	15
TGTGCCAGCAGGTTGCAGGGGTTCACTGAAGCTTTCTTT	CASRLQGFTEAFF	-	TRBV6-5	TRBJ1-1	-	13
TGTGCCAGCAGCTTCGGGGGGGCGAATGAAAAACTGTTTTTT	CASSFGGANEKLFF	-	TRBV5-4	TRBJ1-4	-	14
TGTGCCACCAGGGGGACAGGGTCCTATGGCTACACCTTC	CATRGTGSYGYTF	-	TRBV15	TRBJ1-2	TRBD1	13
TGTGCCAGTAGTATTCCCTATGACAGCCTTAATCAGCCCCAGCATTTT	CASSIPYDSLNQPQHF	-	TRBV19	TRBJ1-5	-	16
TGCGCCAGCAGCCGGCCGGGACAGGGAGCCACCGGGGAGCTGTTTTTT	CASSRPGQGATGELFF	-	TRBV5-1	TRBJ2-2	TRBD1	16
TGCGCCAGCAGATTGGGACAGAGAAACACCGGGGAGCTGTTTTTT	CASRLGQRNTGELFF	-	TRBV5-1	TRBJ2-2	TRBD1	15
TGTGCCAGCAGCCCCCAAGGGCAGGGTAACACTGAAGCTTTCTTT	CASSPQGQGNTEAFF	once	TRBV7-3	TRBJ1-1	-	15
TGTGCCAGCAGCATTCACGGGGGGGCTGGAGAGACCCAGTACTTC	CASSIHGGAGETQYF	once	TRBV11-2	TRBJ2-5	TRBD2	15
TGTGCCAGCAGTTCGGCCGGGACTACCACCGGGGAGCTGTTTTTT	CASSSAGTTTGELFF	-	TRBV27	TRBJ2-2	TRBD2	15
TGTGCCAGCAGAAGTCGCGGAAGGGAGCAGTACTTC	CASRSRGREQYF	-	TRBV5-6	TRBJ2-7	-	12
TGTGCCAGCAGCACTAATGTGGGGGCCGCCCAAGAGACCCAGTACTTC	CASSTNVGAAQETQYF	-	TRBV5-5	TRBJ2-5	-	16
TGTGCCAGCAGCGTAGCTATATCCAAAAAGGGGAATGGCTACACCTTC	CASSVAISKKGNGYTF	once	TRBV9	TRBJ1-2	-	16
TGTGCCAGCAGCCAAGAAGGCGGGGGGTGGGCTACAGAGCAGTACTTC	CASSQEGGGWATEQYF	-	TRBV4-2	TRBJ2-7	TRBD2	16
TGTGCCAGCAGCCCTTACGACACCAACACTGAAGCTTTCTTT	CASSPYDTNTEAFF	-	TRBV7-8	TRBJ1-1	-	14
TGTGCCAGCAGCTTACAGGCGACCCCATCCAATGAGCAGTTCTTC	CASSLQATPSNEQFF	-	TRBV11-1	TRBJ2-1	-	15
TGTGCCAGCAGCCGTATCACAGGGATTCAGGAGCAGTACTTC	CASSRITGIQEQYF	-	TRBV5-4	TRBJ2-7	-	14
TGTGCCACCAGCAGACCGGACAGGGACGAAGCTTTCTTT	CATSRPDRDEAFF	-	TRBV15	TRBJ1-1	TRBD1	13
TGTGCCAGCAGCTTTGCTGGGCTAGCGGACGATTACAATGAGCAGTTCTTC	CASSFAGLADDYNEQFF	-	TRBV12-1	TRBJ2-1	-	17
TGTGCCAGCAGCCTTCGGGTCGGGACAGGGAGAGAAAAACTGTTTTTT	CASSLRVGTGREKLFF	-	TRBV7-9	TRBJ1-4	TRBD1	16
TGCGCCAGCAGGCCTCAGGGGCTCCAAGAGACCCAGTACTTC	CASRPQGLQETQYF	-	TRBV5-1	TRBJ2-5	-	14
TGTGCCAGCAGCCTGGGACAGGGGGCCCTATACAATGAGCAGTTCTTC	CASSLGQGALYNEQFF	-	TRBV13	TRBJ2-1	TRBD1	16
TGTGCCAGCAGCTCCAGCGCAGGGGGCGGGGAGCTGTTTTTT	CASSSSAGGGELFF	-	TRBV7-9	TRBJ2-2	TRBD1	14
TGTGCCAGCAGTCTTAGCGGGAACGGCGATGAGCAGTTCTTC	CASSLSGNGDEQFF	-	TRBV27	TRBJ2-1	TRBD2	14
TGTGCCAGCAGTTACAGGGGGGACTCTGGAAACACCATATATTTT	CASSYRGDSGNTIYF	-	TRBV28	TRBJ1-3	TRBD1	15
TGTGCCAGCAGTGAAGCGCCCCAGTCCCCCTGGGGCTACACCTTC	CASSEAPQSPWGYTF	-	TRBV6-1	TRBJ1-2	-	15
TGTGCCAGCAGTGAAGAGTTGGCAGGGTCCTACGAGCAGTACTTC	CASSEELAGSYEQYF	medium-sized	TRBV6-1	TRBJ2-7	-	15
TGTGCCAGCAGTTTAGGTGGAGGGGGCAATCAGCCCCAGCATTTT	CASSLGGGGNQPQHF	-	TRBV6-4	TRBJ1-5	-	15
TGTGCCAGCAGTTACCGAGGGGGTGCGGAGACCCAGTACTTC	CASSYRGGAETQYF	-	TRBV6-5	TRBJ2-5	-	14
TGTGCCAGTAGTGGCTTCGAGGGTACAGATACGCAGTATTTT	CASSGFEGTDTQYF	-	TRBV19	TRBJ2-3	-	14
TGTGCCAGCAGCTTAGGCGGGGGGTCCAATGAGCAGTTCTTC	CASSLGGGSNEQFF	-	TRBV7-3	TRBJ2-1	TRBD2	14
TGCGCCAGCAGTGAGTCAGCTCTAGCGGGGGGGCTGACAGATACGCAGTATTTT	CASSESALAGGLTDTQYF	-	TRBV10-1	TRBJ2-3	TRBD2	18
TGTGCCAGCAGTTACTCGTTCGAACAGGACTACGAGCAGTACTTC	CASSYSFEQDYEQYF	once	TRBV6-5	TRBJ2-7	-	15
TGTGCCAGCAGTCCGAGGGGGCTCGATGGCTACACCTTC	CASSPRGLDGYTF	-	TRBV27	TRBJ1-2	TRBD1	13
TGTGCCAGTAGTATCGGAGCGGGACAGGGCGTCTACGAGCAGTACTTC	CASSIGAGQGVYEQYF	-	TRBV19	TRBJ2-7	TRBD1	16
TGTGCCAGCAGCATCAGGGGGGAAGGTGAAAAACTGTTTTTT	CASSIRGEGEKLFF	once	TRBV13	TRBJ1-4	TRBD1	14
TGTGCCACCAGCAGAGATGGTGCGGAGACCCAGTACTTC	CATSRDGAETQYF	-	TRBV15	TRBJ2-5	-	13
TGTGCCTGGAGTATTGGGACAGGGCCCTTCGAAAAACTGTTTTTT	CAWSIGTGPFEKLFF	-	TRBV30	TRBJ1-4	TRBD1	15
TGCGCCAGCAGCTTGGTTGGCGGGCTAGTCGCGAACACCGGGGAGCTGTTTTTT	CASSLVGGLVANTGELFF	-	TRBV5-1	TRBJ2-2	-	18
TGTGCCAGCAGTGAAGTAAGGACAGGGATGAACACTGAAGCTTTCTTT	CASSEVRTGMNTEAFF	-	TRBV2	TRBJ1-1	TRBD1	16
TGCGCCAGCAGTCGGGAGTACGAGCAGTACTTC	CASSREYEQYF	-	TRBV10-2	TRBJ2-7	-	11
TGTGCCAGTAGTAGGGGGACAGCGTACTCTGGAAACACCATATATTTT	CASSRGTAYSGNTIYF	-	TRBV19	TRBJ1-3	TRBD1	16
TGTGCCTGGAGTGTACTAGGGTCGAGCAATCAGCCCCAGCATTTT	CAWSVLGSSNQPQHF	-	TRBV30	TRBJ1-5	-	15
TGTGCCAGCAGAGATGACCGGGGTAATTCACCCCTCCACTTT	CASRDDRGNSPLHF	-	TRBV2	TRBJ1-6	-	14
TGCGCCAGCAGCCAAGATCTACAAGCGGGATGGGATACGCAGTATTTT	CASSQDLQAGWDTQYF	few	TRBV4-1	TRBJ2-3	TRBD2	16
TGTGCCAGCAGTCTCCCGGTGGGGCGCCATAGGTTCTACGAGCAGTACTTC	CASSLPVGRHRFYEQYF	-	TRBV28	TRBJ2-7	-	17